Shown below are 5 T cell receptor beta chains from a single sample sequenced in a study of blood T cells in healthy people across ages. The second PCR ran 7 to 11 cycles with a sample-barcoded 5' primer and J-beta primers. TCRdb analysed the 5' RACE reads with MiXCR anew, one entry per CDR3 protein. The sample has about 640,000 distinct CDR3 sequences, roughly 50% seen once. The sample was blood. All receptors derive from a man aged 60 to 69 in good health.

This chain joins TRBV27 and TRBJ2-3; 13 bases are shared with TRBD2. Germline-derived CDR1 and CDR2 are MNHEY and SMNVEV (reference sequence). J gave up 3 bases and V 4 bases, and 7 bases lay outside the gene matches. The CDR3 totals 17 residues. The CDR3 DNA reads TGTGCCAGCAGTTCCTACGGACTAGCGGGGGCAACAGATACGCAGTATTTT. The encoded protein is CASSSYGLAGATDTQYF.

This clonotype was recorded a few times. The CDR3 DNA sequence: TGTGCCAGCAGCCGGGCAGTACAGGATGGCTATGGCTACACCTTC. The encoded protein is CASSRAVQDGYGYTF. The chain combines TRBV27 with TRBJ1-2, with a possible D match to TRBD1 (5 bases). CDR1 MNHEY and CDR2 SMNVEV come from the germline V gene (reference sequence). V gave up 6 bases and J gave up 4 bases, with 18 bases separating them. This CDR3 contains 15 residues.

CDR3 nucleotides: TGTGCCAGCAGTCACCCTAGACAGGTGGGGTATTCACCCCTCCACTTT. The encoded protein is CASSHPRQVGYSPLHF. The V call is TRBV6-6, the J call TRBJ1-6, with TRBD1 as a possible D gene (6 bases). Per germline, CDR1 MNHNY and CDR2 SVGAGI (reference sequence). Trimming cost V 5 bases and J 8 bases, with 19 bases left between them. CDR3 length: 16 amino acids.

A few counts support this clonotype. V gene TRBV10-3 combines with J gene TRBJ2-1, with D possibly being TRBD1 (5 bases). CDR1 and CDR2 (germline): ENHRY, SYGVKD. This CDR3 is 14 amino acids long. Trimming pared 0 bases from V and 8 bases from J, leaving 11 bases between. The CDR3 loop is CAISESLLGDEQFF. CDR3 nucleotides: TGTGCCATCAGTGAGTCGCTTTTAGGGGATGAGCAGTTCTTC.

At least ten counts were recorded for this clonotype. The chain is built from TRBV29-1 and TRBJ2-4, with 7 positions matching TRBD1. CDR1 is SQVTM, CDR2 ANQGSEA, per germline. The CDR3 runs 14 residues. Germline trimming cut 5 bases from V and 0 bases from J; bases unmatched to any gene: 4. The CDR3, as DNA: TGCAGCGTTTCGGACAGGCTAGCCAAAAACATTCAGTACTTC. Amino acid sequence: CSVSDRLAKNIQYF. Variable domain in full (rest from reference TRBV29-1 and TRBJ2-4): SAVISQKPSRDICQRGTSLTIQCQVDSQVTMMFWYRQQPGQSLTLIATANQGSEATYESGFVIDKFPISRPNLTFSTLTVSNMSPEDSSIYLCSVSDRLAKNIQYFGAGTRLSVL.